The entry below gives a single T cell receptor beta chain sequence along with its context. Germline V gene lookup returns CDR1 SGHTA and CDR2 FQGNSA. This CDR3 region has 14 residues. Trimming took 5 bases from V and 6 from J, leaving 15 bases between them. This record belongs to a study of T cell responses to AZD1222 COVID-19 vaccine. Profiling relied on immunoSEQ multiplex PCR, and the TCRdb table lists in-frame clones only, not all of them. There are roughly 200,000 clones in the sample; over 80% occur only once, and about 1% lies in the top ten. This clonotype originated in an adult who received the MenACWY meningococcal vaccine as a control. The starting material was peripheral blood, obtained 28 days after the second dose of the MenACWY control vaccine. The chain joins TRBV7-2 to TRBJ2-3; D is unclear. The CDR3 loop reads CASSLGVSEDTQYF. CDR3 DNA: TGTGCCAGCAGCCTCGGAGTCAGCGAGGATACGCAGTATTTT.